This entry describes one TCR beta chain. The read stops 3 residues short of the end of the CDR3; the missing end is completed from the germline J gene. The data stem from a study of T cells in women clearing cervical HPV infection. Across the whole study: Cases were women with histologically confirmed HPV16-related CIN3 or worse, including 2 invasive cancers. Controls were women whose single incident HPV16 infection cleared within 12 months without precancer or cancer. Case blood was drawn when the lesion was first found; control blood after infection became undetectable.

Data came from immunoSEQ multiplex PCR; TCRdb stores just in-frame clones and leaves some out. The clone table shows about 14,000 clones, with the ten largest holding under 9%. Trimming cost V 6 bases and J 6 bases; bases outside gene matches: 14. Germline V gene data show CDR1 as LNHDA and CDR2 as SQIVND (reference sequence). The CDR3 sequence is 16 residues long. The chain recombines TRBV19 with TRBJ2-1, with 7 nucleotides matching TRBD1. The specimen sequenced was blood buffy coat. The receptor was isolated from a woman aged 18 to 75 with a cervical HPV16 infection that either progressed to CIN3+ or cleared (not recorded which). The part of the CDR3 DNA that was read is TGTGCCAGTAGAGACTCAGGGGGTACTTCGCGCAATGAG. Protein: CASRDSGGTSRNE. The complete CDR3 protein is CASRDSGGTSRNEQFF.